This passage covers 3 T cell receptor beta chains from one sample sequenced in a study of early T cells in non-severe SARS-CoV-2 infection. In TCRdb, the 5' RACE reads were re-called with MiXCR into one record per CDR3 protein. The table includes some 80,000 distinct CDR3 sequences, about 5% detected once. Source: whole blood, taken at baseline. Receptor source: an adult who was a healthcare worker with PCR-confirmed SARS-CoV-2 infection or an uninfected control (not recorded which).

This clonotype was counted between two and nine times. The CDR3 region has the DNA TGCGCCAGCAGCTTGTCCGGGACAGGGAGTGGCTACACCTTC. It specifies CASSLSGTGSGYTF. V usage is TRBV5-1 and J usage is TRBJ1-2, with 9 positions matching TRBD1. The germline V gene has CDR1 SGHRS and CDR2 YFSETQ. The V gene end was trimmed by 1 base and the J gene end by 7 bases; junction bases not matched to a gene: 5. This CDR3 region has 14 residues.

The CDR3 is CASSRDGQGAYEQYF. The CDR3 DNA sequence: TGTGCCAGCAGCCGGGACGGCCAGGGGGCCTACGAGCAGTACTTC. This sequence joins TRBV7-8 and TRBJ2-7; 7 bases map to TRBD1. This CDR3 has 15 residues. Germline V gene data show CDR1 as SGHVS and CDR2 as FQNEAQ. V gave up 5 bases and J gave up 2 bases; unmatched junction bases: 9.

In this sample, this clonotype turned up many times. V and J are TRBV20-1 and TRBJ2-1; TRBD1 matches 7 bases. Germline V CDR1 and CDR2: DFQATT, SNEGSKA (reference sequence). CDR3 length: 14 residues. The trim removed 2 bases at V and 0 bases at J, leaving 1 base unmatched. The CDR3 region is CSARWDSSYNEQFF. CDR3 bases: TGCAGTGCTAGATGGGACAGCTCCTACAATGAGCAGTTCTTC.